This T cell receptor (beta chain) stems from a study of shared clonotypes between healthy human individuals. Measured with immunoSEQ multiplex PCR; TCRdb has only the in-frame clones, and not every one. The data show 450,000 to 500,000 clones, over 70% seen once. Only Caucasian adults living in Nashville, Tennessee served as donors. Researchers drew on roughly 100 million PBMCs for genomic DNA from unsorted samples. V was trimmed by 2 bases and J by 3 bases, leaving 7 bases between them. The length of the CDR3 is 13 residues. Germline CDR1 SGHTA, CDR2 FQGNSA. Broader study findings: Sequencing depth was expected to affect clonotype sharing among donors. Sampling was confined to blood; repertoires within tissues likely differ.

With regard to this clone: Antigen specificity is unknown.

The specimen was PBMCs. This receptor was taken from a woman aged 40-49 years in good health. Some clones in this sample may be carry-over from other donors' samples. The chain joins TRBV7-2 to TRBJ1-2, with TRBD1 as a possible D gene (5 bases). In DNA form, the CDR3 reads TGTGCCAGCAGCTTAAGGGACCACTATGGCTACACCTTC. Amino acid sequence: CASSLRDHYGYTF.